The present T cell receptor (beta chain) was sequenced within a study of T cell responses to AZD1222 COVID-19 vaccine. With respect to this clone: Its antigen is not known.

Findings of the study overall: Spike-specific TCR breadth rose after two AZD1222 doses, and depth rose as well.

The CDR3 extends over 13 amino acids. Germline V CDR1 and CDR2: SEHNR, FQNEAQ (reference sequence). The V and J ends lost 5 bases and 7 bases, in that order; junction bases with no gene match: 5. Clones were sequenced by immunoSEQ multiplex PCR, and TCRdb holds only the in-frame ones, with some missing. The sample holds 150,000 to 200,000 clones, roughly nine tenths seen once. This material consisted of peripheral blood, taken 28 days after the second dose of the MenACWY control vaccine. This rearrangement joins TRBV7-9 to TRBJ1-2; TRBD1 matches at 9 bases. The sequence derives from an adult who received the MenACWY meningococcal vaccine as a control. CDR3 sequence reads: CASSAGQGFGYTF. The CDR3 DNA reads as TGTGCCAGCAGCGCGGGACAGGGCTTTGGCTACACCTTC. Full variable domain (rest looked up from reference TRBV7-9 and TRBJ1-2): DTGVSQNPRHKITKRGQNVTFRCDPISEHNRLYWYRQTLGQGPEFLTYFQNEAQLEKSRLLSDRFSAERPKGSFSTLEIQRTEQGDSAMYLCASSAGQGFGYTFGSGTRLTVV.